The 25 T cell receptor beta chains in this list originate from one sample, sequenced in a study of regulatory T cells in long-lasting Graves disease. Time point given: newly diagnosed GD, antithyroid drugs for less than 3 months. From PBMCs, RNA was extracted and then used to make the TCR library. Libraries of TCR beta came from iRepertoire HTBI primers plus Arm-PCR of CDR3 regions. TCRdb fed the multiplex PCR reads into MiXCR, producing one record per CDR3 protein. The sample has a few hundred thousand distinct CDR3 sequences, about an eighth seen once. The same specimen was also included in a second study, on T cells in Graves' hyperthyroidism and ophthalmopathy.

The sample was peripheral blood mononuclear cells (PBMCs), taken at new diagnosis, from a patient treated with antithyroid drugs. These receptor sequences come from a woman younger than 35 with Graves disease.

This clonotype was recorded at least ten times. The CDR3, as DNA: TGCAGTGCCTGGGGGGACCTGAACACTGAAGCTTTCTTT. Protein sequence: CSAWGDLNTEAFF. V is TRBV20-1 and J is TRBJ1-1, with D possibly TRBD1 on 5 matching bases. From germline, CDR1 is DFQATT and CDR2 SNEGSKA (reference sequence). Trimming cost V 6 bases and J 0 bases, with 11 bases left between them. The CDR3 is 13 amino acids.

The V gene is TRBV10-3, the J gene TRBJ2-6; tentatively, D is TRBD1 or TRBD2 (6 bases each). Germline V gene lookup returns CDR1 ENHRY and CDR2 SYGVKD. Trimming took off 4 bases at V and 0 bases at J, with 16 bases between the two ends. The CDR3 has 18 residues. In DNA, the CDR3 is TGTGCCATCAGTGGGAGGGGACAAGATGCCTCTGGGGCCAACGTCCTGACTTTC. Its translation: CAISGRGQDASGANVLTF.

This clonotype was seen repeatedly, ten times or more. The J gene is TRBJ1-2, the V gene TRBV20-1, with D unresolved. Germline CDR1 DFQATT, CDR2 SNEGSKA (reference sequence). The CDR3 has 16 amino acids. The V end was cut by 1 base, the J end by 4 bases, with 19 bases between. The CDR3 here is CSARGSWAATTYGYTF. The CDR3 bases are TGCAGTGCTAGAGGGAGTTGGGCCGCGACCACCTATGGCTACACCTTC.

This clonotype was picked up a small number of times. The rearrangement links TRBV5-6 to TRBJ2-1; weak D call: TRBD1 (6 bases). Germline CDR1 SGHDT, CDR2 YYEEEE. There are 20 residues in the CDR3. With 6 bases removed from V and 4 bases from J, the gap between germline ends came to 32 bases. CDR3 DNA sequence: TGTGCCAGCAAGGGGGTCGGACCCCGACAGGCCTCAAAGGGGTACAATGAGCAGTTCTTC. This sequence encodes CASKGVGPRQASKGYNEQFF.

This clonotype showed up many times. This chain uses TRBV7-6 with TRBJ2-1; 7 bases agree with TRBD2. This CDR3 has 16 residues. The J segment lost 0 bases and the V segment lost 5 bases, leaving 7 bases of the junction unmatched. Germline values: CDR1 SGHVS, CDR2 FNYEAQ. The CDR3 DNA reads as TGTGCCAGCAGCCTGTTGCGGGGGAGCTCCTACAATGAGCAGTTCTTC. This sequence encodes CASSLLRGSSYNEQFF. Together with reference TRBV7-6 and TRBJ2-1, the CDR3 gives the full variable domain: GAGVSQSPRYKVTKRGQDVALRCDPISGHVSLYWYRQALGQGPEFLTYFNYEAQQDKSGLPNDRFSAERPEGSISTLTIQRTEQRDSAMYRCASSLLRGSSYNEQFFGPGTRLTVL.

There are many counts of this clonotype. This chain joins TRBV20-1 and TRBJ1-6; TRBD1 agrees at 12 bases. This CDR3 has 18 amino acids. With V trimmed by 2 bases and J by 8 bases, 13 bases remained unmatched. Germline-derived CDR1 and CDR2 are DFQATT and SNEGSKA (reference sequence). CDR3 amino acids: CSARSRDRGPIDDSPLHF. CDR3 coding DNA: TGCAGTGCTAGAAGCCGGGACAGGGGGCCAATCGATGATTCACCCCTCCACTTT.

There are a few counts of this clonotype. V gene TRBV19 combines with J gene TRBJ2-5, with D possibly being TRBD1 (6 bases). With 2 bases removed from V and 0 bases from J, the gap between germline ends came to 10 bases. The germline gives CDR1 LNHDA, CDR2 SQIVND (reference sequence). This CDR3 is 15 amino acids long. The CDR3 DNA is TGTGCCAGTAGTATAAGAGGGGGTTACCAAGAGACCCAGTACTTC. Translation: CASSIRGGYQETQYF.

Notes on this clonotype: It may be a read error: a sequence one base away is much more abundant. CDR3 sequence: CASSEEQGAGEQYV. CDR3 sequence (DNA): TGTGCCAGCTCAGAAGAACAGGGTGCGGGCGAGCAGTACGTC. The chain combines TRBV18 with TRBJ2-7, with a weak D call TRBD1 (6 bases). Germline lookup yields CDR1 KGHSH and CDR2 LQKENI. The V end lost 5 bases, the J end lost 6 bases, and 17 bases lay between the germline ends. The CDR3 totals 14 residues.

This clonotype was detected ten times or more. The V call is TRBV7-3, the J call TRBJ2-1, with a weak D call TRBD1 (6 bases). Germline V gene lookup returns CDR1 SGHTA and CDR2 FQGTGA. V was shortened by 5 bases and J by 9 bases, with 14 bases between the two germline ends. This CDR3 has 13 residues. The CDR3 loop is CASSPPGASEQFF. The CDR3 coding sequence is TGTGCCAGCAGCCCCCCAGGGGCGAGTGAGCAGTTCTTC.

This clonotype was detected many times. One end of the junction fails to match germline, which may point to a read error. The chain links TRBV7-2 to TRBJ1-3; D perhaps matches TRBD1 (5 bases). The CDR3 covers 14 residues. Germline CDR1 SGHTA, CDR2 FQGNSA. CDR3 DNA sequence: TGTGCCAGCAGACCCAGCGGGGCTGGGAACACCATATATTTT. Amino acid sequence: CASRPSGAGNTIYF.

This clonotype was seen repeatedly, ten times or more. The CDR3 loop reads CASSFFTQSTGDTQYF. The CDR3 DNA reads as TGTGCCAGCAGCTTTTTCACCCAAAGCACAGGAGATACGCAGTATTTT. The chain has TRBV7-9 and TRBJ2-3; tentatively, D is TRBD1 (5 bases). The CDR3 is 16 residues long. The V end lost 3 bases, the J end lost 5 bases, and 18 bases lay between the germline ends. Germline CDR1 reads SEHNR; CDR2 reads FQNEAQ (reference sequence).

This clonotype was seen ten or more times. CDR3: CASGRTRDLNYGYTF. CDR3 sequence (DNA): TGTGCTAGTGGTCGGACTCGGGACCTAAACTATGGCTACACCTTC. The chain links TRBV12-5 to TRBJ1-2; TRBD1 is a possible D gene (5 bases). CDR3 length equals 15 residues. Between the trimmed V and J ends, which lost 5 bases and 2 bases, there was a span of 15 bases. The germline CDR1 and CDR2 sequences are LGHNT and FRNRAP. Full variable domain (outside the CDR3, taken from reference TRBV12-5 and TRBJ1-2): DARVTQTPRHKVTEMGQEVTMRCQPILGHNTVFWYRQTMMQGLELLAYFRNRAPLDDSGMPKDRFSAEMPDATLATLKIQPSEPRDSAVYFCASGRTRDLNYGYTFGSGTRLTVV.

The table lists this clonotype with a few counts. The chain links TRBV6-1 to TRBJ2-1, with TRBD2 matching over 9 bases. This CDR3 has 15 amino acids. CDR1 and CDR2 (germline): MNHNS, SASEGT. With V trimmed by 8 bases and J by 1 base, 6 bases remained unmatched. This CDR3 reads CASLRAGGSYNEQFF. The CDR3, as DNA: TGTGCCAGCCTTAGGGCGGGAGGGTCCTACAATGAGCAGTTCTTC.

As DNA, the CDR3 is TGTGCCAGCAGCTTAACCCTCCGGGCAACTAATGAAAAACTGTTTTTT. Translation: CASSLTLRATNEKLFF. The chain carries TRBV5-5 and TRBJ1-4; D call uncertain. V shed 2 bases and J shed 0 bases, with 11 bases lying between them. The CDR3 runs to 16 residues. Germline lookup yields CDR1 SGHKS and CDR2 YYEKEE (reference sequence).

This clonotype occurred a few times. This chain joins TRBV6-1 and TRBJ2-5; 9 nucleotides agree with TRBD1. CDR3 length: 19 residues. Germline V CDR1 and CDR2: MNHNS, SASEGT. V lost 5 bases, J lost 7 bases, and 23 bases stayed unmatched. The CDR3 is CASSHDNPLGDREEGTQYF. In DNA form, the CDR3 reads TGTGCCAGCAGTCACGATAACCCGCTCGGGGACAGGGAAGAAGGGACCCAGTACTTC.

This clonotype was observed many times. The CDR3 DNA reads as TGTGCCAGCAGTGTAGACAGGGCCTACCAAGAGACCCAGTACTTC. Protein sequence: CASSVDRAYQETQYF. The chain has TRBV28 and TRBJ2-5; the match to TRBD1 covers 7 bases. Germline lookup yields CDR1 MDHEN and CDR2 SYDVKM. The junction had 6 bases not matched to a gene; V was cut back by 5 bases and J by 0 bases. The CDR3 has 15 residues.

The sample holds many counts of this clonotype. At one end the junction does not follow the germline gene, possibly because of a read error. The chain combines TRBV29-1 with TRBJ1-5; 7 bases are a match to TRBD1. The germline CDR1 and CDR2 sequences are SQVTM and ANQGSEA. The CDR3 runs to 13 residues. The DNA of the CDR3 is TGTTCTTGTGGAGGGGGCATGGGTCAGCCCCAGCATTTT. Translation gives CSCGGGMGQPQHF.

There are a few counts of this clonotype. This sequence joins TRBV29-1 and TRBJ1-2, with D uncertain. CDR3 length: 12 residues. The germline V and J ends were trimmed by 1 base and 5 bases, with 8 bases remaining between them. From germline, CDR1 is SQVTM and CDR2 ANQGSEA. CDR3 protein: CSVEGQQYGYTF. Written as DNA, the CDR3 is TGCAGCGTTGAAGGGCAGCAGTATGGCTACACCTTC.

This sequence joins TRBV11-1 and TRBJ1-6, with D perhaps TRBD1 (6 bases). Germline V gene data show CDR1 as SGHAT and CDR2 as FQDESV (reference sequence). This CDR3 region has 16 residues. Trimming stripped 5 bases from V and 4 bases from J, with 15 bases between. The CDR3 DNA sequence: TGTGCCAGCAGCCAAGACGGACAGCTTTATAATTCACCCCTCCACTTT. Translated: CASSQDGQLYNSPLHF.

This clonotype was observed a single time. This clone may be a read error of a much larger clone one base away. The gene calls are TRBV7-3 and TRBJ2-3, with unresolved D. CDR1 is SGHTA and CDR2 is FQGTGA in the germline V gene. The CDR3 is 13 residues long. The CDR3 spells CASSFSTTDTQCF. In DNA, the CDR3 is TGTGCCAGCAGCTTTTCCACCACAGATACGCAGTGTTTT.

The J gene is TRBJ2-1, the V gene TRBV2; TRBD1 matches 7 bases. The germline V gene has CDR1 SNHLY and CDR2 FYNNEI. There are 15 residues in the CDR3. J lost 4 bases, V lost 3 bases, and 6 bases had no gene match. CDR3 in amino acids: CASSDGDRVYNEQFF. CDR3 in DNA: TGTGCCAGCAGTGATGGAGACAGGGTTTACAATGAGCAGTTCTTC.

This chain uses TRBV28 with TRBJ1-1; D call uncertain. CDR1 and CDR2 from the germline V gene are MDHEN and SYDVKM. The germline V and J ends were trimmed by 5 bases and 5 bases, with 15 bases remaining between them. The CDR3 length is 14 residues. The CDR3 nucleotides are TGTGCCAGCAGTCGTGGGGTCGAATTTACTGAAGCTTTCTTT. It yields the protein CASSRGVEFTEAFF.

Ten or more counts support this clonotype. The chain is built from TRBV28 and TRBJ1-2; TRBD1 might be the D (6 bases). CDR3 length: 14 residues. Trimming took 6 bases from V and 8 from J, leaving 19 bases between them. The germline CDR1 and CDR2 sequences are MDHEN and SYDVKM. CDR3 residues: CASRPTGGGWGYTF. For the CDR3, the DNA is TGTGCCAGCAGGCCGACAGGAGGAGGATGGGGCTACACCTTC.

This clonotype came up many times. The CDR3 loop is CASSPGGGSVMTYEQYF. CDR3 nucleotides: TGTGCCAGCAGCCCCGGGGGGGGGTCGGTCATGACATACGAGCAGTACTTC. V gene TRBV9 combines with J gene TRBJ2-7; 8 bases map to TRBD2. The V segment lost 4 bases and the J segment 4 bases; nucleotides outside the gene matches: 16. Germline V gene data show CDR1 as SGDLS and CDR2 as YYNGEE. The CDR3 length is 17 residues. The full variable domain, completed using reference TRBV9 and TRBJ2-7, is DSGVTQTPKHLITATGQRVTLRCSPRSGDLSVYWYQQSLDQGLQFLIQYYNGEERAKGNILERFSAQQFPDLHSELNLSSLELGDSALYFCASSPGGGSVMTYEQYFGPGTRLTVT.

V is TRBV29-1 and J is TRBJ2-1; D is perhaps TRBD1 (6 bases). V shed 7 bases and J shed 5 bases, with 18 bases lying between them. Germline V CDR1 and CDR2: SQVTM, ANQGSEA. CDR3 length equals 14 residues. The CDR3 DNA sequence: TGCAGCGCCAGGACAGCCCTGGGGGACAATGAGCAGTTCTTC. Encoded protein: CSARTALGDNEQFF.